The 2 T cell receptor beta chains presented below share a single source sample, sequenced in a study of blood T cell repertoires in COVID-19. TCRdb keeps only in-frame clones here, not all; method: immunoSEQ multiplex PCR. This sample has about 350,000 clones, with around nine tenths found just once. The sample was peripheral blood. The receptors come from a woman between 55 and 75 years old with COVID-19, enrolled during active disease.

The chain uses TRBV12-3 or TRBV12-4 and TRBJ2-5, with D perhaps TRBD2 (5 bases). The CDR3 covers 13 residues. The V end lost 6 bases, the J end lost 3 bases, and 11 bases lay between the germline ends. The chain's CDR3 is CASSIREEETQYF. Here the CDR3 DNA reads TGTGCCAGCAGCATCCGGGAAGAAGAGACCCAGTACTTC.

The chain links TRBV4-1 to TRBJ1-1; D ambiguous. Germline V gene data show CDR1 as MGHRA and CDR2 as YSYEKL. Trimming left V 1 base short and J 4 bases short, with 16 bases between. This CDR3 is 16 amino acids long. CDR3 sequence reads: CASSQGGLGFSTEAFF. The CDR3 DNA sequence: TGCGCCAGCAGCCAAGGAGGGCTGGGGTTTAGCACTGAAGCTTTCTTT.